A selection of T cell receptor beta chains follows, all from one sample in a study of patients and donors after allogeneic stem cell transplantation. TCRdb analysed the RT-PCR reads with MiXCR anew, one entry per CDR3 protein. The top ten hold 5.5% to 6.5% of the sample, which has about 960,000 distinct CDR3 sequences, under 20% seen once. The sequenced sample was blood, either unsorted or a sorted T cell fraction (not recorded which). The receptors here all came from a human donor who was either an allogeneic HSCT recipient or a stem cell or donor lymphocyte infusion donor (not recorded which). It is not recorded whose cells these are; they may come from a transplant donor. The CDR3 runs from the conserved cysteine through the conserved F or W. D genes are given only for firm matches. The size entry is marked missing in some rows and otherwise reads once, few, many or a size class.

D	J	size	V	CDR3	DNA
-	TRBJ1-1	once	TRBV24-1	CATSGRKGVEAFF	TGTGCCACCAGTGGTAGAAAAGGGGTTGAGGCTTTCTTT
-	TRBJ2-1	-	TRBV12-3/TRBV12-4	CASSLIRNNEQFF	TGTGCCAGCAGTTTAATCAGAAACAATGAGCAGTTCTTC
TRBD1	TRBJ1-1	many	TRBV5-1	CASSLWGTGNTEAFF	TGCGCCAGCAGCTTGTGGGGGACAGGGAACACTGAAGCTTTCTTT
TRBD1	TRBJ2-7	-	TRBV10-3	CAIRDREWYEQYF	TGTGCCATCCGCGACAGGGAATGGTACGAGCAGTACTTC
TRBD1	TRBJ2-7	-	TRBV3-1	CASSHTGQASSYEQYF	TGTGCCAGCAGCCATACTGGACAGGCGAGCTCCTACGAGCAGTACTTC
TRBD2	TRBJ2-1	-	TRBV9	CASSARGGSNEQFF	TGTGCCAGCAGCGCCCGGGGGGGAAGCAATGAGCAGTTCTTC
-	TRBJ2-2	-	TRBV20-1	CSASLRGKNTGELFF	TGCAGTGCCAGCCTCAGGGGAAAGAACACCGGGGAGCTGTTTTTT
TRBD1	TRBJ2-7	-	TRBV15	CATSRGQGVYEQYF	TGTGCCACCAGCAGGGGACAGGGCGTTTACGAGCAGTACTTC
TRBD1	TRBJ2-7	few	TRBV28	CASSLLDRKGSYEQYF	TGTGCCAGCAGTTTACTGGACAGGAAGGGAAGCTACGAGCAGTACTTC
-	TRBJ2-7	few	TRBV20-1	CSAFSGFLRAEQYF	TGCAGTGCTTTCTCCGGGTTCCTTAGAGCCGAGCAGTACTTC
TRBD2	TRBJ2-7	-	TRBV6-5	CASSYSLKRGGAYEQYF	TGTGCCAGCAGTTACTCTTTGAAGCGGGGGGGAGCCTACGAGCAGTACTTC
TRBD1	TRBJ1-5	-	TRBV10-2	CASQGAEGNQPQHF	TGCGCCAGCCAGGGGGCAGAAGGCAATCAGCCCCAGCATTTT
-	TRBJ2-7	many	TRBV12-3/TRBV12-4	CASSTATTSYEQYF	TGTGCCAGCAGTACAGCCACGACATCCTACGAGCAGTACTTC
-	TRBJ1-1	-	TRBV4-3	CASSQGGPGKEAFF	TGCGCCAGCAGCCAAGGCGGACCCGGCAAGGAAGCTTTCTTT
TRBD1	TRBJ2-5	-	TRBV9	CASSMGTGQETQYF	TGTGCCAGCAGCATGGGGACAGGGCAAGAGACCCAGTACTTC
-	TRBJ2-1	-	TRBV20-1	CSASKGYEQFF	TGCAGTGCTAGTAAGGGGTATGAGCAGTTCTTC
-	TRBJ1-5	-	TRBV6-1	CASRLTGTVGYSNQPQHF	TGTGCCAGCAGATTGACCGGGACCGTGGGATATAGCAATCAGCCCCAGCATTTT
-	TRBJ2-1	many	TRBV29-1	CSVDSYNEQFF	TGCAGCGTTGACTCGTACAATGAGCAGTTCTTC
-	TRBJ1-1	once	TRBV2	CASSENPNTEAFF	TGTGCCAGCAGTGAGAATCCTAACACTGAAGCTTTCTTT
-	TRBJ2-7	few	TRBV4-3	CASSQGGLGPYEQYF	TGCGCCAGCAGCCAAGGGGGGCTAGGGCCCTACGAGCAGTACTTC
-	TRBJ2-2	-	TRBV20-1	CSADSFTGELFF	TGCAGTGCAGACAGTTTCACCGGGGAGCTGTTTTTT
-	TRBJ2-5	few	TRBV7-3	CASSLTREETQYF	TGTGCCAGCAGCTTAACAAGAGAAGAGACCCAGTACTTC
TRBD1	TRBJ1-1	-	TRBV20-1	CSARRNRGRVNTEAFF	TGCAGTGCTAGACGGAACAGGGGAAGGGTGAACACTGAAGCTTTCTTT
-	TRBJ1-5	-	TRBV6-5	CASSYGATEPQHF	TGTGCCAGCAGTTACGGAGCCACCGAACCCCAGCATTTT
-	TRBJ2-3	-	TRBV3-1	CASSPLPILTTSTDTQYF	TGTGCCAGCAGCCCACTACCGATCTTGACTACGAGCACAGATACGCAGTATTTT
TRBD2	TRBJ2-1	-	TRBV11-3	CASSSGGLAGYNEQFF	TGTGCCAGCAGTTCTGGGGGACTAGCGGGGTACAATGAGCAGTTCTTC
TRBD1	TRBJ1-5	few	TRBV24-1	CATSPRGRRIPQHF	TGTGCCACCAGCCCCAGGGGGCGTAGGATTCCCCAGCATTTT
-	TRBJ1-5	few	TRBV27	CASSFTPDSNQPQHF	TGTGCCAGCAGTTTTACCCCAGATAGCAATCAGCCCCAGCATTTT
-	TRBJ1-5	few	TRBV6-1	CASGGGGSQPQHF	TGTGCCAGCGGAGGAGGGGGAAGTCAGCCCCAGCATTTT
-	TRBJ1-1	-	TRBV3-1	CASSQDGSDAEAFF	TGTGCCAGCAGCCAAGACGGTTCGGACGCTGAAGCTTTCTTT
-	TRBJ2-1	-	TRBV5-5	CASSWGGILNGDNEQFF	TGTGCCAGCAGTTGGGGTGGGATACTTAATGGGGACAATGAGCAGTTCTTC
TRBD1	TRBJ2-7	few	TRBV20-1	CSARPRTGVDEQYF	TGCAGTGCTAGGCCTCGGACAGGGGTGGACGAGCAGTACTTC
TRBD1	TRBJ1-2	-	TRBV7-3	CASSPNTRTGVYGYTF	TGTGCCAGCAGCCCAAACACCAGGACAGGGGTCTATGGCTACACCTTC
-	TRBJ1-1	-	TRBV25-1	CASSEYPGNTEAFF	TGTGCCAGCAGTGAATATCCAGGGAACACTGAAGCTTTCTTT
TRBD2	TRBJ2-7	few	TRBV29-1	CSVESGETSYEQYF	TGCAGCGTTGAAAGCGGGGAAACCTCCTACGAGCAGTACTTC